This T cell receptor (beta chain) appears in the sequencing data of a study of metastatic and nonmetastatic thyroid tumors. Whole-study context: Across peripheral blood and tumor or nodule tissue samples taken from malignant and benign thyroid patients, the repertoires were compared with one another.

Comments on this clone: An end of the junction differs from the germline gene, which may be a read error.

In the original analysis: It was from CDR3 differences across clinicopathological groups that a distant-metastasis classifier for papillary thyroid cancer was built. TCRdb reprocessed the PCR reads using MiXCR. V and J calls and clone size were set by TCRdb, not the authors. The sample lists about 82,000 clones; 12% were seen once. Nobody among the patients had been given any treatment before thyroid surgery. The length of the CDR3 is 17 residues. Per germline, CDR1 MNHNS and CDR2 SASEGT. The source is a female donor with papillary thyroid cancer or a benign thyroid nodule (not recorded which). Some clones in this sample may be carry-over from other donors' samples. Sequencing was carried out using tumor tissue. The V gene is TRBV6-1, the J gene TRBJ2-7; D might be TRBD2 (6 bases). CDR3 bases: TGTGCCGGCAGTGAAGCGGGTGTCGGCAGGTGGCACTACGAGCAGTACTTC. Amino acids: CAGSEAGVGRWHYEQYF.